The rows below give T cell receptor beta chains drawn from one sample of a study of beta chain features in type 1 diabetes. Method: immunoSEQ multiplex PCR; TCRdb's copy keeps in-frame clones and lacks some. The repertoire holds roughly 450,000 clones, 9.5% to 12% seen once, with 0.046% in the top ten. The sample consisted of naive CD4+ T cells from blood. The receptors come from a woman aged 18-29 years in good health. Each CDR3 is given with its conserved first and last residue. The order of the fields is CDR3 length, J gene, D gene, clone size, V gene, CDR3 protein, CDR3 DNA. D genes are given only for firm matches. The size field is filled for only some rows; it gives once, few, many or a size class.

cdr3_length: 16; j_call: TRBJ2-1; d_call: TRBD1; clone_size: .; v_call: TRBV4-1; cdr3_aa: CASSQGRTGDWNEQFF; cdr3_nt: TGCGCCAGCAGCCAAGGGCGGACAGGGGATTGGAATGAGCAGTTCTTC
cdr3_length: 14; j_call: TRBJ2-5; d_call: .; clone_size: .; v_call: TRBV7-2; cdr3_aa: CASSLGGTQETQYF; cdr3_nt: TGTGCCAGCAGCTTAGGGGGGACTCAAGAGACCCAGTACTTC
cdr3_length: 13; j_call: TRBJ1-3; d_call: TRBD1; clone_size: few; v_call: TRBV6-5; cdr3_aa: CASSYDRDATIYF; cdr3_nt: TGTGCCAGCAGTTATGACAGGGACGCGACCATATATTTT
cdr3_length: 13; j_call: TRBJ2-7; d_call: .; clone_size: .; v_call: TRBV5-1; cdr3_aa: CASSLVVSYEQYF; cdr3_nt: TGCGCCAGCAGCTTGGTAGTGTCTTACGAGCAGTACTTC
cdr3_length: 19; j_call: TRBJ2-5; d_call: .; clone_size: .; v_call: TRBV14; cdr3_aa: CASSQDLGPGRGTQETQYF; cdr3_nt: TGTGCCAGCAGCCAAGATCTTGGCCCGGGCAGGGGAACTCAAGAGACCCAGTACTTC
cdr3_length: 14; j_call: TRBJ2-7; d_call: .; clone_size: .; v_call: TRBV14; cdr3_aa: CASSPSTASYEQYF; cdr3_nt: TGTGCCAGCAGCCCATCGACAGCTTCCTACGAGCAGTACTTC
cdr3_length: 14; j_call: TRBJ1-1; d_call: .; clone_size: .; v_call: TRBV7-9; cdr3_aa: CASNQGHSNTEAFF; cdr3_nt: TGTGCCAGCAATCAGGGACACTCGAACACTGAAGCTTTCTTT
cdr3_length: 17; j_call: TRBJ1-2; d_call: .; clone_size: .; v_call: TRBV18; cdr3_aa: CASSPSRDDRPYYGYTF; cdr3_nt: TGTGCCAGCTCACCAAGTAGGGACGACAGACCTTACTATGGCTACACCTTC
cdr3_length: 14; j_call: TRBJ1-6; d_call: .; clone_size: .; v_call: TRBV7-3; cdr3_aa: CASSLRGDNSPLHF; cdr3_nt: TGTGCCAGCAGTCTCAGGGGAGATAATTCACCCCTCCACTTT
cdr3_length: 16; j_call: TRBJ2-1; d_call: .; clone_size: .; v_call: TRBV4-1; cdr3_aa: CASSQGQQGSYNEQFF; cdr3_nt: TGCGCCAGCAGCCAGGGTCAGCAGGGCTCCTACAATGAGCAGTTCTTC
cdr3_length: 13; j_call: TRBJ2-1; d_call: .; clone_size: .; v_call: TRBV9; cdr3_aa: CASSAHPEDEQFF; cdr3_nt: TGTGCCAGCAGCGCCCACCCCGAAGATGAGCAGTTCTTC
cdr3_length: 12; j_call: TRBJ2-3; d_call: .; clone_size: .; v_call: TRBV10-3; cdr3_aa: CAISQNTDTQYF; cdr3_nt: TGTGCCATCAGTCAGAACACAGATACGCAGTATTTT
cdr3_length: 14; j_call: TRBJ2-5; d_call: TRBD2; clone_size: .; v_call: TRBV27; cdr3_aa: CASSLGWGGETQYF; cdr3_nt: TGTGCCAGCAGTTTAGGGTGGGGGGGTGAGACCCAGTACTTC
cdr3_length: 13; j_call: TRBJ2-2; d_call: .; clone_size: few; v_call: TRBV19; cdr3_aa: CASSTWTSGELFF; cdr3_nt: TGTGCCAGTAGTACCTGGACAAGCGGGGAGCTGTTTTTT
cdr3_length: 16; j_call: TRBJ2-3; d_call: TRBD2; clone_size: few; v_call: TRBV4-2; cdr3_aa: CASSQETSVSTDTQYF; cdr3_nt: TGTGCCAGCAGCCAGGAGACTAGCGTGAGCACAGATACGCAGTATTTT
cdr3_length: 14; j_call: TRBJ2-7; d_call: TRBD1; clone_size: few; v_call: TRBV12-5; cdr3_aa: CASGLAQGAYEQYF; cdr3_nt: TGTGCTAGTGGTTTGGCACAGGGGGCCTACGAGCAGTACTTC
cdr3_length: 14; j_call: TRBJ1-2; d_call: TRBD1; clone_size: .; v_call: TRBV18; cdr3_aa: CASSQRGQQEGYTF; cdr3_nt: TGTGCCAGCTCACAAAGGGGACAGCAGGAAGGCTACACCTTC
cdr3_length: 15; j_call: TRBJ2-5; d_call: .; clone_size: few; v_call: TRBV7-2; cdr3_aa: CASSKRLGAGETQYF; cdr3_nt: TGTGCCAGCAGCAAAAGACTCGGGGCGGGGGAGACCCAGTACTTC
cdr3_length: 18; j_call: TRBJ2-3; d_call: TRBD2; clone_size: few; v_call: TRBV14; cdr3_aa: CASSRRTGLADYTDTQYF; cdr3_nt: TGTGCCAGCAGCCGAAGGACGGGACTAGCGGACTACACAGATACGCAGTATTTT
cdr3_length: 14; j_call: TRBJ2-7; d_call: .; clone_size: few; v_call: TRBV7-8; cdr3_aa: CASSLDRAGGEQYF; cdr3_nt: TGTGCCAGCAGCTTAGACCGAGCAGGTGGCGAGCAGTACTTC
cdr3_length: 13; j_call: TRBJ2-5; d_call: .; clone_size: .; v_call: TRBV27; cdr3_aa: CASSLRQGETQYF; cdr3_nt: TGTGCCAGCAGTTTAAGGCAGGGGGAGACCCAGTACTTC
cdr3_length: 11; j_call: TRBJ2-1; d_call: .; clone_size: few; v_call: TRBV20-1; cdr3_aa: CSANLHNEQFF; cdr3_nt: TGCAGTGCTAACCTCCACAATGAGCAGTTCTTC
cdr3_length: 15; j_call: TRBJ2-1; d_call: TRBD2; clone_size: .; v_call: TRBV29-1; cdr3_aa: CSVGNVSGRDNEQFF; cdr3_nt: TGCAGCGTTGGAAACGTTAGCGGGAGGGACAATGAGCAGTTCTTC
cdr3_length: 15; j_call: TRBJ2-1; d_call: .; clone_size: .; v_call: TRBV5-1; cdr3_aa: CASSLVSNPYNEQFF; cdr3_nt: TGCGCCAGCAGCTTGGTGTCAAACCCGTACAATGAGCAGTTCTTC
cdr3_length: 21; j_call: TRBJ2-6; d_call: .; clone_size: few; v_call: TRBV15; cdr3_aa: CATSRDFWGAAFSSGANVLTF; cdr3_nt: TGTGCCACCAGCAGAGATTTTTGGGGGGCAGCCTTTTCCTCTGGGGCCAACGTCCTGACTTTC
cdr3_length: 16; j_call: TRBJ1-6; d_call: .; clone_size: .; v_call: TRBV4-2; cdr3_aa: CASSQEAGNYNSPLHF; cdr3_nt: TGTGCCAGCAGCCAAGAAGCAGGGAACTATAATTCACCCCTCCACTTT
cdr3_length: 12; j_call: TRBJ2-5; d_call: .; clone_size: .; v_call: TRBV2; cdr3_aa: CASKGGEETQYF; cdr3_nt: TGTGCCAGCAAAGGGGGGGAAGAGACCCAGTACTTC
cdr3_length: 12; j_call: TRBJ2-3; d_call: .; clone_size: .; v_call: TRBV29-1; cdr3_aa: CSVSGNTDTQYF; cdr3_nt: TGCAGCGTTTCGGGGAACACAGATACGCAGTATTTT
cdr3_length: 14; j_call: TRBJ1-4; d_call: .; clone_size: .; v_call: TRBV29-1; cdr3_aa: CSFIGTTGNEKLFF; cdr3_nt: TGCAGCTTCATTGGGACCACGGGTAATGAAAAACTGTTTTTT
cdr3_length: 12; j_call: TRBJ2-5; d_call: .; clone_size: few; v_call: TRBV6-6; cdr3_aa: CASSLVGETQYF; cdr3_nt: TGTGCCAGCAGCCTCGTGGGGGAGACCCAGTACTTC
cdr3_length: 15; j_call: TRBJ2-1; d_call: .; clone_size: .; v_call: TRBV7-2; cdr3_aa: CASSLDRLISNEQFF; cdr3_nt: TGTGCCAGCAGCTTAGATCGGCTGATTTCCAATGAGCAGTTCTTC